This T cell receptor beta chain was found in a study of blood T cell repertoires in COVID-19. Study-wide context: Whether acute or convalescent, the COVID-19 samples came from the United States, Italy and Spain. Sources were T cells, B-cell-depleted T cells, or PBMCs; the material itself was cDNA or gDNA.

Here immunoSEQ multiplex PCR was the method, and the copy in TCRdb shows in-frame clones only, minus some. The table shows 180,000 or so clones, with over 75% occurring only once. V lost 6 bases, J lost 4 bases, and 12 bases lay in between. The CDR3 covers 13 residues. Germline CDR1 is MDHEN and CDR2 is SYDVKM. This chain joins TRBV28 and TRBJ1-1, with D perhaps matching TRBD1 (5 bases). The TCR originated in a man between 45 and 60 years old who had recovered from COVID-19. Material for sequencing was PBMCs or T cells enriched from blood (not recorded which). CDR3 in DNA: TGTGCCAGCAGGAGACTTACAGGCACTGAAGCTTTCTTT. Amino acid sequence: CASRRLTGTEAFF.